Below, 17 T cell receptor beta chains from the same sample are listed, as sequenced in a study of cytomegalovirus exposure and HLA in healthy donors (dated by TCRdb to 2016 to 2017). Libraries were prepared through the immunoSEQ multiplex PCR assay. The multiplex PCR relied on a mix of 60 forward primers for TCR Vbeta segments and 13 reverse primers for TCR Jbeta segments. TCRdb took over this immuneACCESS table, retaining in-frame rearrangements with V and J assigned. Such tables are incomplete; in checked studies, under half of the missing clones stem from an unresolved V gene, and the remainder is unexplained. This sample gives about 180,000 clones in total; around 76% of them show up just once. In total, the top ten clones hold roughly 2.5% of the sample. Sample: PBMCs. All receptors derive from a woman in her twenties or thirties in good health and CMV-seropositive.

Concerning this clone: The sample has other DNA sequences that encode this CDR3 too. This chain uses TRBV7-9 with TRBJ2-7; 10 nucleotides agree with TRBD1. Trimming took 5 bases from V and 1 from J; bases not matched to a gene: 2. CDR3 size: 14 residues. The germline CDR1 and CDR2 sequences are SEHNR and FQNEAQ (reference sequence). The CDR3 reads CASSPDRGSYEQYF. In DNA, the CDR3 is TGTGCCAGCAGCCCGGACAGGGGGTCCTACGAGCAGTACTTC. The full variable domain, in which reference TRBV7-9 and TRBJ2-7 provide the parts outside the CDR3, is DTGVSQNPRHKITKRGQNVTFRCDPISEHNRLYWYRQTLGQGPEFLTYFQNEAQLEKSRLLSDRFSAERPKGSFSTLEIQRTEQGDSAMYLCASSPDRGSYEQYFGPGTRLTVT.

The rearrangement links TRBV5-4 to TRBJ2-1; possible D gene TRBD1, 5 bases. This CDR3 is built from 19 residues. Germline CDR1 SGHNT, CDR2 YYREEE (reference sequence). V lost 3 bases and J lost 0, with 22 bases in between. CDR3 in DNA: TGTGCCAGCAGCTCCCGTTTCGTCACAGGAGTGAGCTCCTACAATGAGCAGTTCTTC. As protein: CASSSRFVTGVSSYNEQFF.

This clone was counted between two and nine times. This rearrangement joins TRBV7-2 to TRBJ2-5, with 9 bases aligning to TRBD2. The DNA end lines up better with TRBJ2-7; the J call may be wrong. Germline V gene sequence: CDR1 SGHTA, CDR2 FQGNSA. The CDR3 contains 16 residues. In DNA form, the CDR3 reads TGTGCCAGCAGCTTAGGAGGAGCGGGGGGCTTCTACGAGCAGTACTTC. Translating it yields CASSLGGAGGFYEQYF.

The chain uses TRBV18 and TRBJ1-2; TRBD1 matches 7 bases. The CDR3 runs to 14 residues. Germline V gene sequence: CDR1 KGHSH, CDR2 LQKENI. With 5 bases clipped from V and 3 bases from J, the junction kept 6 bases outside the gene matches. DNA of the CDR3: TGTGCCAGCTCATTACGAACAGGGGACTATGGCTACACCTTC. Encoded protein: CASSLRTGDYGYTF.

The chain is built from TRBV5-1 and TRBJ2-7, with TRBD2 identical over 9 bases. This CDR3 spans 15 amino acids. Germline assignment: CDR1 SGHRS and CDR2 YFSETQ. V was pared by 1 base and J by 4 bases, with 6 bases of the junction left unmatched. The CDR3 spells CASSLSRGGVYEQYF. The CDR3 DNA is TGCGCCAGCAGCTTGTCCCGCGGGGGGGTTTACGAGCAGTACTTC.

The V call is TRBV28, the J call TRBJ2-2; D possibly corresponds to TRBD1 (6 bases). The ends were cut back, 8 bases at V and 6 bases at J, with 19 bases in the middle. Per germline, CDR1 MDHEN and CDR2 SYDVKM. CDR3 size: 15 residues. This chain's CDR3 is CASWWGQPGSGELFF. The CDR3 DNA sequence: TGTGCCAGCTGGTGGGGACAACCCGGTTCCGGGGAGCTGTTTTTT.

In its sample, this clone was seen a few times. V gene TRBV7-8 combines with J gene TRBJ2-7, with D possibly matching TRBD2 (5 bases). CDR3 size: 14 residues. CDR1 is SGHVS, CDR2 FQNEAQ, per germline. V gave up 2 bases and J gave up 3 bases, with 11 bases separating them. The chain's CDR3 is CASSLTEGSYEQYF. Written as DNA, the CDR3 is TGTGCCAGCAGCTTAACTGAGGGTAGCTACGAGCAGTACTTC.

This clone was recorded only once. CDR3 nucleotides: TGTGCCAGCTGTCGACCCACTAGCGGGGGGGCCGATACGCAGTATTTT. It specifies CASCRPTSGGADTQYF. The V call is TRBV5-6, the J call TRBJ2-3, with 13 bases that match TRBD2. CDR1 is SGHDT, CDR2 YYEEEE, per germline. This CDR3 contains 16 residues. The V gene end was trimmed by 7 bases and the J gene end by 6 bases; junction bases not matched to a gene: 11. The full variable domain, in which reference TRBV5-6 and TRBJ2-3 provide the parts outside the CDR3, is DAGVTQSPTHLIKTRGQQVTLRCSPKSGHDTVSWYQQALGQGPQFIFQYYEEEERQRGNFPDRFSGHQFPNYSSELNVNALLLGDSALYLCASCRPTSGGADTQYFGPGTRLTVL.

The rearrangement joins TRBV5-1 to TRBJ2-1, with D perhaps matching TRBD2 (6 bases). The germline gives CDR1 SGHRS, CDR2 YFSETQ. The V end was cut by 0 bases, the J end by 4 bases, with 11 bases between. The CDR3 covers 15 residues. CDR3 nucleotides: TGCGCCAGCAGCTTGGTTAGCGGCAATTACAATGAGCAGTTCTTC. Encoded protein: CASSLVSGNYNEQFF.

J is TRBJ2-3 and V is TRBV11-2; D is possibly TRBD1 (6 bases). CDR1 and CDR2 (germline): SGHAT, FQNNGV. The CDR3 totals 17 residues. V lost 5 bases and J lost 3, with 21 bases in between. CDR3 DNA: TGTGCCAGCAGCCTCGTCGTACAGGGAAGAGGGACAGATACGCAGTATTTT. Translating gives CASSLVVQGRGTDTQYF.

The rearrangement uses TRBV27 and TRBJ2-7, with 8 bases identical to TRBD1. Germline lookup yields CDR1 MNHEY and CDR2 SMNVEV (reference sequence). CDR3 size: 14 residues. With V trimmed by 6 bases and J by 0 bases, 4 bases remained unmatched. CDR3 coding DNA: TGTGCCAGCAGCCCACAGGGGGGCTCCTACGAGCAGTACTTC. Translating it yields CASSPQGGSYEQYF.

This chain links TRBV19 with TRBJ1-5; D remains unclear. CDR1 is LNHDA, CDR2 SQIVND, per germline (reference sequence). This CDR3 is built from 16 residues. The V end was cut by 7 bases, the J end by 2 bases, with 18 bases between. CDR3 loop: CASISPAGSGNQPQHF. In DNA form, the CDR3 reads TGTGCCAGTATCTCCCCGGCGGGCTCAGGCAATCAGCCCCAGCATTTT. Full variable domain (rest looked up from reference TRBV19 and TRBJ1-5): DGGITQSPKYLFRKEGQNVTLSCEQNLNHDAMYWYRQDPGQGLRLIYYSQIVNDFQKGDIAEGYSVSREKKESFPLTVTSAQKNPTAFYLCASISPAGSGNQPQHFGDGTRLSIL.

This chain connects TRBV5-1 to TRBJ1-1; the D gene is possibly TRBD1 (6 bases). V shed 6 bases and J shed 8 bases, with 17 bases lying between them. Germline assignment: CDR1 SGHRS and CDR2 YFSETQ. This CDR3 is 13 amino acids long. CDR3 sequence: CASTFEGGYEAFF. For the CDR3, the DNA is TGCGCCAGCACCTTCGAGGGGGGGTACGAAGCTTTCTTT.

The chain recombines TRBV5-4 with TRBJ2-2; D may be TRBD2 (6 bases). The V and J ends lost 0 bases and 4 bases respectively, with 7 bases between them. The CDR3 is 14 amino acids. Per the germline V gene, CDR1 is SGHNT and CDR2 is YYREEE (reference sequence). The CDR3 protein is CASSLEAGTGELFF. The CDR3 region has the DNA TGTGCCAGCAGCTTGGAAGCGGGCACCGGGGAGCTGTTTTTT.

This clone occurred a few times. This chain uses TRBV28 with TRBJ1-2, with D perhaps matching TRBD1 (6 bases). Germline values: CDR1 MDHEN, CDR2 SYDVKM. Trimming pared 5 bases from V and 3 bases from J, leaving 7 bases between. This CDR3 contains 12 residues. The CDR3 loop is CASSTGYYGYTF. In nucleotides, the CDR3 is TGTGCCAGCAGTACAGGGTACTATGGCTACACCTTC.

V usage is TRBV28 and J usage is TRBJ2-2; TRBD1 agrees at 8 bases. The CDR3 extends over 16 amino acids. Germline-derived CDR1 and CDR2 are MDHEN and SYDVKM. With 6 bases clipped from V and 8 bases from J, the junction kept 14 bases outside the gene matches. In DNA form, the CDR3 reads TGTGCCAGCAGGCTCCAGGGGGCTGGGGGCCAGGGGGAGCTGTTTTTT. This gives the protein CASRLQGAGGQGELFF.

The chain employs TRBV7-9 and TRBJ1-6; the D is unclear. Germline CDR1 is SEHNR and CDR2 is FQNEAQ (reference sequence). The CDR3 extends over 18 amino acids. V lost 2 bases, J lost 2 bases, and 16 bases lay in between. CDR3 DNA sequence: TGTGCCAGCAGCTTAACCGTTTGGGGAGGGCCCTATAATTCACCCCTCCACTTT. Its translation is CASSLTVWGGPYNSPLHF.